This is a list of T cell receptor beta chains from one sample in a study of PD-L1 blockade in urothelial cancer. Clones were sequenced by immunoSEQ multiplex PCR, and TCRdb holds only the in-frame ones, with some missing. Of about 100,000 clones listed, 91% are singletons. The sequencing here drew on PBMCs, taken around atezolizumab (anti-PD-L1) treatment. The receptors here all came from a woman of 80 years or more with urothelial cancer. The CDR3 runs from the conserved cysteine through the conserved F or W. Each record gives: J gene, clone size, V gene, D gene, CDR3 DNA, CDR3 protein. The D gene is left open where the match is weak. The listing skips clone size in some rows; elsewhere it reads once, few, many or a size class.

TRBJ1-1,-,TRBV6-1,TRBD1,TGTGCCAGCAGTGAATACAGGGGGAACACTGAAGCTTTCTTT,CASSEYRGNTEAFF
TRBJ2-1,-,TRBV28,TRBD2,TGTGCCAGCACCGGGGGCCTAGCGGGAGCCCTATCCTACAATGAGCAGTTCTTC,CASTGGLAGALSYNEQFF
TRBJ2-7,-,TRBV30,TRBD1,TGTGCCTGGAGTAAGAAGGGGGCAAGAGAGCAGTACTTC,CAWSKKGAREQYF
TRBJ1-1,few,TRBV29-1,-,TGCAGCGTCGGGGGGGGAAGGGACACTGAAGCTTTCTTT,CSVGGGRDTEAFF
TRBJ1-1,-,TRBV27,TRBD1,TGTGCCAGCAGTGGATCCGGGGACAGGAGAGGACTTTTCTTT,CASSGSGDRRGLFF
TRBJ1-1,-,TRBV5-1,-,TGCGCCAGCAGCCTAATACAGGGTTCTAACACTGAAGCTTTCTTT,CASSLIQGSNTEAFF
TRBJ1-2,-,TRBV25-1,TRBD1,TGTGCCAGCAGTGCGACAGGGGAAGGCTACACCTTC,CASSATGEGYTF
TRBJ2-7,-,TRBV19,TRBD1,TGTGCCAGTACTTTGACCGGGACAGGGATCTACGAGCAGTACTTC,CASTLTGTGIYEQYF
TRBJ2-2,once,TRBV7-8,-,TGTGCCAGCAGCCAAACCCGGGTCGACACCGGGGAGCTGTTTTTT,CASSQTRVDTGELFF
TRBJ2-1,-,TRBV5-1,-,TGCGCCAGCAGCTTGGTTAGCGGAGGGAGCAATGAGCAGTTCTTC,CASSLVSGGSNEQFF
TRBJ2-3,-,TRBV7-9,TRBD2,TGTGCCAGCAGCTTAGGTTCGCTAGCGGGAGGGAGGGCCGGCGATACGCAGTATTTT,CASSLGSLAGGRAGDTQYF
TRBJ1-4,-,TRBV6-6,-,TGTGCCAGCAGTCCCGGGAATGAAAAACTGTTTTTT,CASSPGNEKLFF
TRBJ2-5,once,TRBV28,TRBD1,TGTGCCACCAATGGACAGGGGGACCCGGAGACCCAGTACTTC,CATNGQGDPETQYF
TRBJ2-7,-,TRBV15,-,TGTGCCACCAGGGATACTAGCTCCTACGAGCAGTACTTC,CATRDTSSYEQYF
TRBJ1-5,few,TRBV19,-,TGTGCCAGTAGTATGGGCATCAACAATCAGCCCCAGCATTTT,CASSMGINNQPQHF
TRBJ2-7,-,TRBV6-6,-,TGTGCCAGCAGTTGGGACACCTCCTACGAGCAGTACTTC,CASSWDTSYEQYF
TRBJ2-3,-,TRBV7-7,TRBD2,TGTGCCAGCAGCTTAGGACTAGCGGCCTCAGATACGCAGTATTTT,CASSLGLAASDTQYF
TRBJ2-2,-,TRBV30,-,TGTGCCTGGCACCGGGGGACCGGGGAGCTGTTTTTT,CAWHRGTGELFF
TRBJ2-1,-,TRBV28,TRBD1,TGTGCCAGCAGTCCACGGCGGACAGGGCTGAATGAGCAGTTCTTC,CASSPRRTGLNEQFF
TRBJ2-5,-,TRBV9,TRBD2,TGTGCCAGCAGCCTAGCGGGAGTTCTGAGGGAGACCCAGTACTTC,CASSLAGVLRETQYF
TRBJ1-1,-,TRBV7-9,-,TGTGCCAGCAGCCCCATTGCGGGGTTGAACACTGAAGCTTTCTTT,CASSPIAGLNTEAFF
TRBJ2-7,-,TRBV27,-,TGTGCCAGCAGTTCCCCACTACGAGAGCAGTACTTC,CASSSPLREQYF
TRBJ1-4,-,TRBV10-2,-,TGCGCCAGCAGTGAAAGGTCCCGGGTTGCAACTAATGAAAAACTGTTTTTT,CASSERSRVATNEKLFF
TRBJ2-2,-,TRBV19,-,TGTGCCAGTACCGACAGACCGGGACAGAACACCGGGGAGCTGTTTTTT,CASTDRPGQNTGELFF
TRBJ1-5,many,TRBV7-9,-,TGTGCCAGCAGCTTAGGACAGGGCAATCAGCCCCAGCATTTT,CASSLGQGNQPQHF
TRBJ2-7,-,TRBV27,-,TGTGCCAGCAGTTTAAAAGCCCCAGGTGTCTCCTACGAGCAGTACTTC,CASSLKAPGVSYEQYF
TRBJ1-1,-,TRBV19,-,TGTGCCAGTAGTCCGGGGGGGCGCGAGTCCACTGAAGCTTTCTTT,CASSPGGRESTEAFF
TRBJ1-2,-,TRBV7-9,TRBD1,TGTGCCAGCAGTTTCGGACAGGGGGCGCATGATGGCTACACCTTC,CASSFGQGAHDGYTF
TRBJ2-7,-,TRBV6-1,-,TGTGCCAGCATCCGGTTTAGCGCGGAGGGCTACGAGCAGTACTTC,CASIRFSAEGYEQYF
TRBJ1-4,-,TRBV2,TRBD1,TGTGCCAGCGACAGGGTAGCTGCTAATGAAAAACTGTTTTTT,CASDRVAANEKLFF
TRBJ2-1,-,TRBV19,TRBD2,TGTGCCAGTAAGCTAGCGGGAGCAACGACCCCCTACAATGAGCAGTTCTTC,CASKLAGATTPYNEQFF
TRBJ1-1,-,TRBV30,-,TGTGCCTGGACGGACAGCACTGAAGCTTTCTTT,CAWTDSTEAFF
TRBJ2-1,once,TRBV6-1,TRBD1,TGTGCCATACACAGGGGGCAGGTAAATGAGCAGTTCTTC,CAIHRGQVNEQFF
TRBJ2-7,-,TRBV27,TRBD1,TGTGCCAGCAGTCTCCGTCCGGGACAGGGGGCTAGGGAGCAGTACTTC,CASSLRPGQGAREQYF
TRBJ2-3,-,TRBV5-1,-,TGCGCCAGCAGCCCGGAGGGTTTAAGTTTTAGCACAGATACGCAGTATTTT,CASSPEGLSFSTDTQYF
TRBJ2-7,-,TRBV18,TRBD1,TGTGCCAGCTCACCACCGGGACAGGCCGGAAGGGAGCAGTACTTC,CASSPPGQAGREQYF
TRBJ2-1,-,TRBV18,TRBD2,TGTGCCAGCTCACCCGTTGAGGTCGCGGGAGTGAATGAGCAGTTCTTC,CASSPVEVAGVNEQFF
TRBJ2-3,-,TRBV6-5,-,TGTGCCAGCAGCCGGGGAACAGATACGCAGTATTTT,CASSRGTDTQYF
TRBJ2-2,-,TRBV5-6,-,TGTGCCAGCATATTACAGGGTTCAGGGGAGCTGTTTTTT,CASILQGSGELFF
TRBJ1-3,-,TRBV13,-,TGTGCCAGCAGCTTTACAGTCTCTGGAAACACCATATATTTT,CASSFTVSGNTIYF
TRBJ1-4,-,TRBV2,-,TGTGCCAGCAGTGAAGCGCTTCGGGGGGCAGGTGAAAAACTGTTTTTT,CASSEALRGAGEKLFF
TRBJ1-1,-,TRBV15,-,TGTGCCACCAGCCCCCGCCGGGGGGAGAAAGCTTTCTTT,CATSPRRGEKAFF
TRBJ2-1,-,TRBV5-1,TRBD2,TGCGCCAGCAGCTCAGGACTAGCGGGAGATAATGAGCAGTTCTTC,CASSSGLAGDNEQFF
TRBJ2-3,-,TRBV27,TRBD2,TGTGCCAGCAGTTTATCCCGGACTAGCGGGACAACGGATACGCAGTATTTT,CASSLSRTSGTTDTQYF
TRBJ2-5,-,TRBV7-3,TRBD1,TGTGCCAGCAGCCCCAACGAAGGGACAGGGGGAGAGACCCAGTACTTC,CASSPNEGTGGETQYF
TRBJ2-6,-,TRBV19,-,TGTGCCAGTCGGGTCGACTCTGGGGCCAACGTCCTGACTTTC,CASRVDSGANVLTF
TRBJ2-2,-,TRBV27,TRBD1,TGTGCCAGCACCTCCTTGGGACAGGCGAACACCGGGGAGCTGTTTTTT,CASTSLGQANTGELFF
TRBJ1-5,few,TRBV6-1,TRBD1,TGTGCCAGCAGTGGCGGACAGGGCAACAATCAGCCCCAGCATTTT,CASSGGQGNNQPQHF
TRBJ1-4,-,TRBV20-1,-,TGCAGTGCCGCAATTCCCCCGGGGCTGTTTTTT,CSAAIPPGLFF
TRBJ2-1,-,TRBV6-4,TRBD2,TGTGCCAGCAGCTCACTAGCGGGAGTTTCAAATGAGCAGTTCTTC,CASSSLAGVSNEQFF
TRBJ2-1,-,TRBV30,-,TGTGCCTGGAGTGAACCCGGCTTCGGGTTCGGAGAGCAGTTCTTC,CAWSEPGFGFGEQFF
TRBJ1-4,-,TRBV30,-,TGTGCCTGGAGTGTACTGGGGAGAGATGAAAAACTGTTTTTT,CAWSVLGRDEKLFF
TRBJ2-2,-,TRBV5-1,-,TGCGCCAGCAAACCGGGGGTTAGCGGAGGCTGGTCCGGGGAGCTGTTTTTT,CASKPGVSGGWSGELFF